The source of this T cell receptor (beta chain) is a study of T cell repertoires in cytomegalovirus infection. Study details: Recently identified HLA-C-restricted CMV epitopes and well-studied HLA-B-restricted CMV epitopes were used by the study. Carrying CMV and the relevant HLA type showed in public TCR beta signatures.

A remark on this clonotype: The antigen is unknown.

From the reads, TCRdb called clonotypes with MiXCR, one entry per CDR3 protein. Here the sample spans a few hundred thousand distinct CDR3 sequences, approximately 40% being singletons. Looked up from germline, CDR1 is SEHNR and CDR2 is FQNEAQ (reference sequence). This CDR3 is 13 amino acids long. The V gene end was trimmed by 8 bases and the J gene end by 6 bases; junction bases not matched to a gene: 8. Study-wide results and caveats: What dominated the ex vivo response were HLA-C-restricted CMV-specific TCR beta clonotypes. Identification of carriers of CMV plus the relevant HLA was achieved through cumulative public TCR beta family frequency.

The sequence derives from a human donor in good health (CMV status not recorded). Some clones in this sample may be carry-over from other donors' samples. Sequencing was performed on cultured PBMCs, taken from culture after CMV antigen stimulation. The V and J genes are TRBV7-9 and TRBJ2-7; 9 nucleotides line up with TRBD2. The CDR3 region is CASGRAGGPEQYF. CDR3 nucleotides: TGTGCCAGCGGCAGGGCGGGAGGGCCCGAGCAGTACTTC. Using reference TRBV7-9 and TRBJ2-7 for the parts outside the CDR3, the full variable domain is DTGVSQNPRHKITKRGQNVTFRCDPISEHNRLYWYRQTLGQGPEFLTYFQNEAQLEKSRLLSDRFSAERPKGSFSTLEIQRTEQGDSAMYLCASGRAGGPEQYFGPGTRLTVT.